This T cell receptor beta chain was sequenced in a study of shared clonotypes between healthy human individuals. Study results and caveats: For naive CD4 cells, around 5% of clonotypes were shared across a handful of donors. Estimated clonotype richness was generally higher in naive than memory subsets.

Assay execution took place at the deep level. Only in-frame clones appear in the TCRdb table, and some are missing; sequencing was by immunoSEQ multiplex PCR. The table records some 900,000 clones, about 80% of them present only once. Germline-derived CDR1 and CDR2 are GTSNPN and SVGIG (reference sequence). Deletions cut 4 bases from V and 0 bases from J, with 6 bases between. CDR3 size: 12 residues. On this clone: The antigen remains unidentified.

This sequence joins TRBV30 and TRBJ1-1; no reliable D call. This TCR came from a man aged 18-30 years in good health. The specimen sequenced was memory CD4+ T cells sorted from blood. Subset meaning: CD45RA-negative fraction. In DNA, the CDR3 is TGTGCCTGGACCTTAATGAACACTGAAGCTTTCTTT. This codes for CAWTLMNTEAFF.